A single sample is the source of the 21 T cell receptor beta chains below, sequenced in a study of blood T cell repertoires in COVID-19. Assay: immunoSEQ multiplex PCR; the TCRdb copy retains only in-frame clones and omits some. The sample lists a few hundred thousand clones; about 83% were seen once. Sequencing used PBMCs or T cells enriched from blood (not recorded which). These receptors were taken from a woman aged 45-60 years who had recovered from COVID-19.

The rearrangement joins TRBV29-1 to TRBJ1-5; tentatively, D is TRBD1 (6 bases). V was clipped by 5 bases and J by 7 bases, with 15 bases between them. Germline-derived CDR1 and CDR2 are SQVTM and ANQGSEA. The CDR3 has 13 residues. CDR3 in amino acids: CSVRTGSGQPQHF. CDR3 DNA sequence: TGCAGCGTTCGTACAGGGTCGGGGCAGCCCCAGCATTTT.

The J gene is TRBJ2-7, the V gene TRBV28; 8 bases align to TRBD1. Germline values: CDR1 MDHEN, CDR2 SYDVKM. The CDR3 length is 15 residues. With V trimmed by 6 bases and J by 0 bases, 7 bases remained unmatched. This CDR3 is CASRPGQGVSYEQYF. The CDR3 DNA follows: TGTGCCAGCAGACCCGGACAGGGCGTCTCCTACGAGCAGTACTTC.

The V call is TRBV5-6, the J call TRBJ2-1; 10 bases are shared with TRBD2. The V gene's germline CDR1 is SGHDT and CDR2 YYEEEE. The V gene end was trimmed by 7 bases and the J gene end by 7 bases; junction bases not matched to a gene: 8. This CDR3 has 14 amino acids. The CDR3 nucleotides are TGTGCCAGCCGCTATAGCGGGGGGCGGAATGAGCAGTTCTTC. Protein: CASRYSGGRNEQFF.

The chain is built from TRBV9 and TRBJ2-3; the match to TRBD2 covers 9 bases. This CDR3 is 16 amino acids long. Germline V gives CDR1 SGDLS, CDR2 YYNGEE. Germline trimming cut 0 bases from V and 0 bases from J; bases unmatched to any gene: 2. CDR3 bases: TGTGCCAGCAGCGTAGGACTAGCGGTAAGCACAGATACGCAGTATTTT. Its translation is CASSVGLAVSTDTQYF. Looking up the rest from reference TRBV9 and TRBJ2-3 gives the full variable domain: DSGVTQTPKHLITATGQRVTLRCSPRSGDLSVYWYQQSLDQGLQFLIQYYNGEERAKGNILERFSAQQFPDLHSELNLSSLELGDSALYFCASSVGLAVSTDTQYFGPGTRLTVL.

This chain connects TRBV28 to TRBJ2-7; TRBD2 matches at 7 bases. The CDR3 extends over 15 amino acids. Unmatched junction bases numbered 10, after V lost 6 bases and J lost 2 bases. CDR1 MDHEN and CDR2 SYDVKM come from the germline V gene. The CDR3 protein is CASRLSGAITYEQYF. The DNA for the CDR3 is TGTGCCAGCAGATTAAGCGGGGCTATTACCTACGAGCAGTACTTC. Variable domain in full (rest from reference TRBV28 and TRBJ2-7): DVKVTQSSRYLVKRTGEKVFLECVQDMDHENMFWYRQDPGLGLRLIYFSYDVKMKEKGDIPEGYSVSREKKERFSLILESASTNQTSMYLCASRLSGAITYEQYFGPGTRLTVT.

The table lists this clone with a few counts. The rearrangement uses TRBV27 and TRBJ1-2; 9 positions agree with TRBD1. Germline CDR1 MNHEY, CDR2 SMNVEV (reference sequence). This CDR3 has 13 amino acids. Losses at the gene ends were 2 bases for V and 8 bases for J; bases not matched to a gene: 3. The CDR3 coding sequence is TGTGCCAGCAGTTTAGGGACAGGGCTCGGCTACACCTTC. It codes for CASSLGTGLGYTF.

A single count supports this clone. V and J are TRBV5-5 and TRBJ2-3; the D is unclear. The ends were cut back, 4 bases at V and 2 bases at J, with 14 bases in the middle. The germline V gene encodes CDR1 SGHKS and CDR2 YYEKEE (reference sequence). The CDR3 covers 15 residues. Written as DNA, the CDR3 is TGTGCCAGCAGCCTAAGCGTAATAGCCACAGATACGCAGTATTTT. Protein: CASSLSVIATDTQYF.

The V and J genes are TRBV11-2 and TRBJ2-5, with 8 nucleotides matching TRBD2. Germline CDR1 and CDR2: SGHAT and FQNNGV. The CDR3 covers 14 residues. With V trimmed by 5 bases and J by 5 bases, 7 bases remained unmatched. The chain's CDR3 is CASSAGGGGETQYF. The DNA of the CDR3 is TGTGCCAGCAGCGCCGGGGGGGGCGGGGAGACCCAGTACTTC.

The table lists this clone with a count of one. The CDR3 region is CASSLAPGVRYGYTF. CDR3 nucleotides: TGTGCCAGCAGCTTAGCGCCAGGTGTCCGCTATGGCTACACCTTC. This chain joins TRBV7-8 and TRBJ1-2; unclear D gene. Germline V gives CDR1 SGHVS, CDR2 FQNEAQ. The CDR3 length is 15 residues. V was clipped by 0 bases and J by 4 bases, with 12 bases between them.

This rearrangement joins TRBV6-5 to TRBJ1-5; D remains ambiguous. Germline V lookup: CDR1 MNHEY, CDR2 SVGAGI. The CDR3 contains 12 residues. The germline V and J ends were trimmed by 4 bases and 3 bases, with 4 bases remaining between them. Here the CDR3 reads CASSSINQPQHF. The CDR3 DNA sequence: TGTGCCAGCAGTTCAATCAATCAGCCCCAGCATTTT.

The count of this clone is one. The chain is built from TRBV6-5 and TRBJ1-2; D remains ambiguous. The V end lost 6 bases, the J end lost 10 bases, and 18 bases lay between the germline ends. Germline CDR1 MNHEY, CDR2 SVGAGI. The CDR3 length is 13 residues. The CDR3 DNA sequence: TGTGCCAGCAGCCCAATCCCGACCGGAGTCTACACCTTC. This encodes CASSPIPTGVYTF.

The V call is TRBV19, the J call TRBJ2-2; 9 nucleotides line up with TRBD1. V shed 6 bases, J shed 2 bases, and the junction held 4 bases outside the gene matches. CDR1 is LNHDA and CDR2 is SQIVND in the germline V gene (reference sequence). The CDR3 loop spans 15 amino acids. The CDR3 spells CASSTDRGNTGELFF. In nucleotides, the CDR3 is TGTGCCAGTAGCACGGACAGGGGTAACACCGGGGAGCTGTTTTTT.

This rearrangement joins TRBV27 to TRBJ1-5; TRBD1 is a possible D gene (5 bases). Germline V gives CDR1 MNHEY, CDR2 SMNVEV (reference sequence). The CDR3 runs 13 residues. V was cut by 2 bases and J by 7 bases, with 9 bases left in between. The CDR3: CASSLERGQPQHF. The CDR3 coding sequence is TGTGCCAGCAGTTTAGAAAGGGGACAGCCCCAGCATTTT.

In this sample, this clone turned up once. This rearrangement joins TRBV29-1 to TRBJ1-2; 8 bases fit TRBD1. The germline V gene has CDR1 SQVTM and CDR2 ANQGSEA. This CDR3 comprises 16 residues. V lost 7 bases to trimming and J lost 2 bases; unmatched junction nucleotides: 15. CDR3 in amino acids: CSALHFPGQANYGYTF. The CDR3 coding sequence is TGCAGCGCCCTACACTTTCCGGGACAGGCGAACTATGGCTACACCTTC.

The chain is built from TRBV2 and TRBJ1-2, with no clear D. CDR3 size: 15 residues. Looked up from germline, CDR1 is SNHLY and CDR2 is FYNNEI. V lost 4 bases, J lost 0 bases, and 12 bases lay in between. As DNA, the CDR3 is TGTGCCAGCAGTGCCGGGGTGCCTTCTAACTATGGCTACACCTTC. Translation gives CASSAGVPSNYGYTF.

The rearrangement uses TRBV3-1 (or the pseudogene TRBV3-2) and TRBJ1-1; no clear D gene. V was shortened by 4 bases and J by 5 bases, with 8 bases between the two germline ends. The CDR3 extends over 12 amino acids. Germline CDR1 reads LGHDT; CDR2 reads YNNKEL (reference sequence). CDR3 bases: TGTGCCAGCAGCCGCATAGAAACTGAAGCTTTCTTT. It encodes CASSRIETEAFF.

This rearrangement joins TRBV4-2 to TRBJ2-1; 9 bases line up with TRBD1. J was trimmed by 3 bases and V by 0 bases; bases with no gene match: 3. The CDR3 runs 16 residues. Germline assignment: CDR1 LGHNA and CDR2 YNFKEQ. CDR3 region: CASSQDDRGVYNEQFF. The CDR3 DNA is TGTGCCAGCAGCCAAGATGACAGGGGGGTCTACAATGAGCAGTTCTTC.

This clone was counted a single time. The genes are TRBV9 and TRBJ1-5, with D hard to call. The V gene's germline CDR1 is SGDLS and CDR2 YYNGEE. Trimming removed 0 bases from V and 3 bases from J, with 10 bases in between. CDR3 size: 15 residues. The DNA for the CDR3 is TGTGCCAGCAGCGTAGCTCCAGAATACAATCAGCCCCAGCATTTT. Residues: CASSVAPEYNQPQHF.

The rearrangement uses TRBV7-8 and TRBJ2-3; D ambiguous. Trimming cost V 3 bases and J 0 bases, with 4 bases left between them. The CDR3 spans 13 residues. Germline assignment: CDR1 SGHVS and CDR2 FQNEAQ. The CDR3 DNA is TGTGCCAGCAGCTTGGCCAGCACAGATACGCAGTATTTT. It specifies CASSLASTDTQYF.

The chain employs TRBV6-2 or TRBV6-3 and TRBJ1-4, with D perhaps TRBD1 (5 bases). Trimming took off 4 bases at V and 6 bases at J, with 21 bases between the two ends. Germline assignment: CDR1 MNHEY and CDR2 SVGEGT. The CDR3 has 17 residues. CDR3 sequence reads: CASSFFTLQVVYEKLFF. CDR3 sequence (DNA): TGTGCCAGCAGTTTCTTTACTTTACAGGTCGTTTATGAAAAACTGTTTTTT.

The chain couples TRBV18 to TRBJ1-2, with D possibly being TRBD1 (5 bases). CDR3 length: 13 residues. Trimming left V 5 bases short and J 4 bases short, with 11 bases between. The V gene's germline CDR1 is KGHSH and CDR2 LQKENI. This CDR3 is CASSEGRGYGYTF. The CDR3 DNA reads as TGTGCCAGCTCAGAAGGAAGGGGCTATGGCTACACCTTC.